This T cell receptor beta chain was documented in a study of blood T cell repertoires in COVID-19. Study information: COVID-19 samples from acute and convalescent phases originated in the United States, Italy and Spain.

V shed 5 bases and J shed 0 bases, with 12 bases lying between them. There are 15 residues in the CDR3. Germline assignment: CDR1 SGHRS and CDR2 YFSETQ. Only in-frame clones appear in the TCRdb table, and some are missing; sequencing was by immunoSEQ multiplex PCR. The table records under 400,000 clones, 80% to 90% of them present only once. This chain links TRBV5-1 with TRBJ1-3; D is undetermined. Sequenced sample: PBMCs or T cells enriched from blood (not recorded which). The receptor was isolated from a woman aged 40 to 50 with acute COVID-19. CDR3 DNA sequence: TGCGCCAGCAGTCCCCAGTTAAACTCTGGAAACACCATATATTTT. It translates to CASSPQLNSGNTIYF.